This T cell receptor beta chain is from a study of cytomegalovirus exposure and HLA in healthy donors. The PCR contained 60 Vbeta and 13 Jbeta primers. The protocol was immunoSEQ multiplex PCR, while the TCRdb copy is restricted to in-frame clones and leaves out a portion. The table lists 80,000 to 95,000 clones, about 63% of them singletons. Per germline, CDR1 MNHEY and CDR2 SMNVEV (reference sequence). The CDR3 length is 17 residues. V lost 5 bases to trimming and J lost 0 bases, with 18 bases between them. Sequenced sample: PBMCs. J is TRBJ2-3 and V is TRBV27; D perhaps matches TRBD2 (6 bases). The sequence was collected from a woman aged 30 to 39 in good health and CMV-seronegative. The CDR3 loop reads CASSILRGSSSTDTQYF. The CDR3 nucleotides read TGTGCCAGCAGTATACTCCGGGGGTCTTCTAGCACAGATACGCAGTATTTT.